The T cell receptor beta chain described here comes from a study of blood T cell repertoires in COVID-19 (TCRdb year 2020). Regarding the complete study: Collaborator samples came from the United States, Italy and Spain and covered acute and convalescent phases of COVID-19. The repertoires were released in a freely available public database meant as a resource for research on the immune response to SARS-CoV-2. Subjects who had been exposed to COVID-19, were actively infected with it, or had recovered from it provided the deeply sampled blood TCRbeta repertoires that made up the dataset. Sample metadata almost always included a de-identified subject ID, COVID-19 status, age in years and sex. Where available, HLA class I and class II types were obtained from metadata supplied by the sample provider rather than from assay-based typing. Samples were obtained from the ongoing ImmuneRACE study (first 160 participants) and from about 1,300 subjects provided by 6 global collaborators. The material from the prospective study consisted of cDNA or gDNA derived from T cells, B-cell-depleted T cells, or PBMCs. What the work shows at the level of the full study, not this receptor alone: Clinical and demographic metadata were provided uncurated, with the amount varying by source and participant.

The CDR3 measures 15 amino acids from cysteine to phenylalanine. Only the CDR3 portion is preserved as DNA: 45 bases, with reading frame beginning at the first base. CDR1 and CDR2 are read off the germline V gene as MNHNS and SASEGT. Trimming at the junction amounts to 0 bases on V and 5 bases on J, and the germline ends lie 13 bases apart. This clone has a count of ten or more. The antigen it binds to is not known. Base quality data are lacking; no much larger clone is found one base away. The immunoSEQ Assay, a bias-controlled multiplex PCR, was used to amplify TCRbeta CDR3 regions from genomic DNA. Turning to the authors' computational methods: The number of nucleated cells in each sample was estimated from the amplification of reference gene primers within the assay. To quantify the absolute abundance of each unique TCRbeta CDR3 rearrangement, sequence reads were collapsed and filtered. For each sample, productive Simpson clonality was calculated as the square root of Simpson's diversity index across productive rearrangements. The table was pulled from immuneACCESS by TCRdb, which kept in-frame rearrangements only. Such tables lose some clones; where checked, under half of the loss comes from unresolved V genes, and the rest has no known cause. V, J and clone size derive from that table, while D and trimming were established from the DNA sequence. This sample lists roughly 140,000 clones; around four fifths were detected once. Together, the top ten hold roughly 6.4% of the sample.

Participants in the prospective study were aged 18 to 89 years, lived in about two dozen United States geographic areas, and enrolled through a virtual design. Cohort assignment in the prospective study relied on participant-reported clinical history from a screening survey and a study questionnaire. ImmuneRACE Cohort 3 recovered participants were defined by two consecutive negative NP/OP PCR tests, healthcare professional clearance, or symptom resolution. Mobile phlebotomists in the prospective study collected whole blood, serum and a nasopharyngeal or oropharyngeal swab from every participant. Prospective study participants could optionally give additional blood draws and questionnaires over an approximately 2-month period. Prospective study blood samples were shipped either frozen or at room temperature before DNA extraction.

This receptor chain uses TRBV6-1 and TRBJ1-1; TRBD1 is a possible D gene, resting on 6 matching bases. Sequencing used PBMCs or T cells enriched from blood (not recorded which). The receptor's source is a woman aged 35 to 49 who had recovered from COVID-19. The bases read TGTGCCAGCAGTGAAGCCGTGGGGGCGCCGACTGAAGCTTTCTTT. This codes for CASSEAVGAPTEAFF.